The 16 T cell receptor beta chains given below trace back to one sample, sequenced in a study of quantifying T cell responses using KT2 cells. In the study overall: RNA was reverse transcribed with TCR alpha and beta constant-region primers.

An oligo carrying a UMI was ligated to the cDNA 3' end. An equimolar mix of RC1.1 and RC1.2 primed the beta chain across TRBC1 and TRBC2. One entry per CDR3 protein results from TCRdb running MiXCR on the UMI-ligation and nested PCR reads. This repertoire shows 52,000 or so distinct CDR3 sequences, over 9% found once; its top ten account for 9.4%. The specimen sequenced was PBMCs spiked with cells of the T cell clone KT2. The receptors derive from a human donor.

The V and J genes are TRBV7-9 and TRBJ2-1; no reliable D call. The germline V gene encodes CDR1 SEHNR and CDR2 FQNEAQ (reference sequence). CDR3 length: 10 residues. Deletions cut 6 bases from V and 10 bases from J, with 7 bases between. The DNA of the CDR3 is TGTGCCAGCAGTCGGGCAGAGCAGTTCTTC. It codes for CASSRAEQFF.

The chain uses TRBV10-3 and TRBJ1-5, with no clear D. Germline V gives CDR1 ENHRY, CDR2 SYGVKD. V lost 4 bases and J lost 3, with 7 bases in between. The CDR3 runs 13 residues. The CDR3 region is CAISGTTNQPQHF. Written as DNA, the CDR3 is TGTGCCATCAGTGGGACCACCAATCAGCCCCAGCATTTT.

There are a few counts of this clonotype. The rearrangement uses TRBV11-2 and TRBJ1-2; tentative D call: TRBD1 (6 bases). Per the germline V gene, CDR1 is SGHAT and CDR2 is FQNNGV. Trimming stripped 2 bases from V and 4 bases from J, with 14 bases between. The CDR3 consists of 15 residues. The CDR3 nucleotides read TGTGCCAGCAGCTTAAGGGGGGCGACGGGCTATGGCTACACCTTC. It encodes CASSLRGATGYGYTF.

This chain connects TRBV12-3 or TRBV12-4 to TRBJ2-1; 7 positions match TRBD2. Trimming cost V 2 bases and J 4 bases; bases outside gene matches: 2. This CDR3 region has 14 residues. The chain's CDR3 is CASSLRGVYNEQFF. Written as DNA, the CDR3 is TGTGCCAGCAGTTTACGGGGGGTATACAATGAGCAGTTCTTC.

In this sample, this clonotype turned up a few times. The CDR3 spells CASSERFDDQETQYF. CDR3 DNA: TGCGCCAGCAGTGAACGGTTCGACGACCAAGAGACCCAGTACTTC. The genes are TRBV10-1 and TRBJ2-5, with D uncertain. The CDR3 is made up of 15 amino acids. V gave up 3 bases and J gave up 0 bases, with 11 bases separating them. Per the germline V gene, CDR1 is WNHNN and CDR2 is SYGVQD (reference sequence).

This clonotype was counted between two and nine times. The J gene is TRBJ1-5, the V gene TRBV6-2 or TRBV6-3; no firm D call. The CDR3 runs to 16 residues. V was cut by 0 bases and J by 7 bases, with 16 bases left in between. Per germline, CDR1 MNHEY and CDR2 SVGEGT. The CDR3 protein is CASSYSGTLGGQPQHF. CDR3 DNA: TGTGCCAGCAGTTACTCCGGCACACTCGGAGGACAGCCCCAGCATTTT.

The CDR3: CSARAPDGETEAFF. DNA of the CDR3: TGCAGTGCTAGAGCCCCGGACGGTGAAACTGAAGCTTTCTTT. The rearrangement uses TRBV20-1 and TRBJ1-1; D is unresolved. Germline CDR1 and CDR2: DFQATT and SNEGSKA (reference sequence). V was trimmed by 1 base and J by 5 bases, leaving 14 bases between them. This CDR3 region has 14 residues.

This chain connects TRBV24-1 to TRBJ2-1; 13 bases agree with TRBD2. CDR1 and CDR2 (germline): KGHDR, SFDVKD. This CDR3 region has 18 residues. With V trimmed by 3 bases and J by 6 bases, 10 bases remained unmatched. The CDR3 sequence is CATSDPTGTSGTLNEQFF. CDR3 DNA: TGTGCCACCAGTGATCCAACGGGGACTAGCGGGACCCTCAATGAGCAGTTCTTC.

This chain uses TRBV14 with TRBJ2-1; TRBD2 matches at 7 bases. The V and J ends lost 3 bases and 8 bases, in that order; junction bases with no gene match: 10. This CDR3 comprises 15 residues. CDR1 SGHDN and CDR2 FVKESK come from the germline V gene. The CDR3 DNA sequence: TGTGCCAGCAGCCACCGGGAGCTCGGGGGGTATGAGCAGTTCTTC. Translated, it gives CASSHRELGGYEQFF. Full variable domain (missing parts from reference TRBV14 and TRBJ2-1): EAGVTQFPSHSVIEKGQTVTLRCDPISGHDNLYWYRRVMGKEIKFLLHFVKESKQDESGMPNNRFLAERTGGTYSTLKVQPAELEDSGVYFCASSHRELGGYEQFFGPGTRLTVL.

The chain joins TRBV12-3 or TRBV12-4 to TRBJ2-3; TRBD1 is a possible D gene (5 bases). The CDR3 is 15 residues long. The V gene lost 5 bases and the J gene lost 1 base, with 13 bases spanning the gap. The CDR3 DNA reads TGTGCCAGCAGTCCCCTGGGGCCCCGCACAGATACGCAGTATTTT. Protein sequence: CASSPLGPRTDTQYF.

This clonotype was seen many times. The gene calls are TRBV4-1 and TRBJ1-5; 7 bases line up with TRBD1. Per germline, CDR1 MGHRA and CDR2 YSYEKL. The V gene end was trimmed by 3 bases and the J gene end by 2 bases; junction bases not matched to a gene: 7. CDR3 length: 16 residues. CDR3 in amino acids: CASSHDREVGNQPQHF. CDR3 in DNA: TGCGCCAGCAGCCACGACAGGGAAGTTGGCAATCAGCCCCAGCATTTT.

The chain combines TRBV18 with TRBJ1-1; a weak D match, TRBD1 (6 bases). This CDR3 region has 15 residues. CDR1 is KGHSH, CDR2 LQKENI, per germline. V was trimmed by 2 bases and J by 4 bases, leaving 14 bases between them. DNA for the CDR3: TGTGCCAGCTCACCAAGCGGATTAGGGGGCACTGAAGCTTTCTTT. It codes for CASSPSGLGGTEAFF.

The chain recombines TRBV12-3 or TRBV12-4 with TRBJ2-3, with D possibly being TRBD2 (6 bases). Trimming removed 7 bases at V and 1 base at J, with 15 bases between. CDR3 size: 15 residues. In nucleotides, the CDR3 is TGTGCCAGCATGATAAGGAGGGGAGGCACAGATACGCAGTATTTT. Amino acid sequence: CASMIRRGGTDTQYF.

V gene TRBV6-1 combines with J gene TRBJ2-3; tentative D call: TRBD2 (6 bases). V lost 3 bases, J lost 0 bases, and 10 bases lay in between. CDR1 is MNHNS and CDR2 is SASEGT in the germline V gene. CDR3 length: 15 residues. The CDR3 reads CASSEAGTSTDTQYF. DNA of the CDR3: TGTGCCAGCAGTGAGGCCGGGACTAGCACAGATACGCAGTATTTT.

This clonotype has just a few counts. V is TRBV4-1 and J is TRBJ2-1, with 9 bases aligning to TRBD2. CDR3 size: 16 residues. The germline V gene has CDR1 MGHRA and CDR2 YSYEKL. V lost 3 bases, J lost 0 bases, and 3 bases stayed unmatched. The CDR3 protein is CASSHSSGGSYNEQFF. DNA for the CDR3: TGCGCCAGCAGCCACAGTAGCGGGGGCTCCTACAATGAGCAGTTCTTC.

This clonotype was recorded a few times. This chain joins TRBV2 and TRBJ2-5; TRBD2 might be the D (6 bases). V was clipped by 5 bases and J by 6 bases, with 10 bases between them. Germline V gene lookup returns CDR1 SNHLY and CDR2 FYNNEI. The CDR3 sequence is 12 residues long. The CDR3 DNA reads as TGTGCCAGCAGTCGGGACTCCCAGACCCAGTACTTC. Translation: CASSRDSQTQYF.